This T cell receptor (beta chain) was recorded in a study of early T cells in non-severe SARS-CoV-2 infection. Overall study: RNA in bulk from unsorted whole blood was sequenced, and chains were unpaired.

Study-wide findings and caveats: VDJdb matching, biased toward anti-spike CD8 responses, missed private and CD4 specificities.

Worth noting for this clonotype: The antigen remains undetermined.

Separate cDNA molecules each had unique molecular identifiers attached to them. TCRdb itself ran the 5' RACE reads through MiXCR, one entry per CDR3 protein. The repertoire holds some 30,000 distinct CDR3 sequences, with 4.7% as singletons. V lost 2 bases to trimming and J lost 5 bases, with 12 bases between them. This CDR3 spans 14 amino acids. Germline values: CDR1 GTSNPN, CDR2 SVGIG (reference sequence). This sequence joins TRBV30 and TRBJ2-2; D is perhaps TRBD2 (6 bases). Sequenced sample: whole blood. The receptor was derived from an adult who was a healthcare worker with PCR-confirmed SARS-CoV-2 infection or an uninfected control (not recorded which). The CDR3 bases are TGTGCCTGGAGTTTAGGGGCGGGGACCGGGGAGCTGTTTTTT. Residues: CAWSLGAGTGELFF.